The sequence of this TCR beta chain was determined in a study of T cells after yellow fever vaccination. For the study at large: The SMART-Seq v4 Ultra Low Input method served to prepare the low-cell-number fractions. Study outcomes and limitations: Though it reached lower strength, the secondary response hit its peak faster, day 5 versus 15.

Trimming cost V 7 bases and J 5 bases, with 14 bases left between them. The germline CDR1 and CDR2 sequences are SNHLY and FYNNEI. The CDR3 length is 13 residues. About this clonotype itself: Its target is not known.

Production of TCR cDNA was by 5'RACE template switching, which also added a universal primer site and UMIs. Each CDR3 protein is one row after TCRdb ran MiXCR on the 5' RACE reads. The table has roughly 310,000 distinct CDR3 sequences, more than 8.5% seen once. This TCR came from a man in his late teens or twenties who received the YFV17D yellow fever vaccine. The chain is built from TRBV2 and TRBJ2-5; no definite D call. Specimen: PBMCs, collected on the day of the first yellow fever vaccination. The CDR3 nucleotides read TGTGCCAGCACCAGTGGTGTCCAGGAGACCCAGTACTTC. It is translated as CASTSGVQETQYF. The complete variable domain, with remaining parts taken from reference TRBV2 and TRBJ2-5, reads EPEVTQTPSHQVTQMGQEVILRCVPISNHLYFYWYRQILGQKVEFLVSFYNNEISEKSEIFDDQFSVERPDGSNFTLKIRSTKLEDSAMYFCASTSGVQETQYFGPGTRLLVL.